These 18 T cell receptor beta chains share one sample of origin, sequenced in a study of cytomegalovirus exposure and HLA in healthy donors. The PCR was carried out with 60 Vbeta primers and 13 Jbeta primers. Clones were sequenced by immunoSEQ multiplex PCR, and TCRdb holds only the in-frame ones, with some missing. This table has over 90,000 clones, 65% to 85% appearing once. Sequenced material: PBMCs. These receptor sequences come from a man aged 35 to 55 in good health and CMV-seropositive.

The gene calls are TRBV11-2 and TRBJ2-7; D unresolved. Germline CDR1 is SGHAT and CDR2 is FQNNGV. Trimming removed 3 bases from V and 1 base from J, with 7 bases in between. This CDR3 has 13 residues. The chain's CDR3 is CASSLGRSYEQYF. CDR3 in DNA: TGTGCCAGCAGCTTGGGCAGGTCCTACGAGCAGTACTTC.

V is TRBV30 and J is TRBJ2-2; D is unclear. Germline-derived CDR1 and CDR2 are GTSNPN and SVGIG (reference sequence). V dropped 4 bases and J dropped 2 bases, with 11 bases sitting between them. This CDR3 spans 14 amino acids. In DNA, the CDR3 is TGTGCCTGGACTGTGAGGCTTAACACCGGGGAGCTGTTTTTT. It codes for CAWTVRLNTGELFF.

This clone was observed a single time. The rearrangement links TRBV5-8 to TRBJ2-1, with TRBD1 matching over 10 bases. The CDR3 has 15 residues. V was pared by 4 bases and J by 6 bases, with 7 bases of the junction left unmatched. Germline loops: CDR1 SGHTS, CDR2 YDEGEE. The CDR3 DNA reads TGTGCCAGCAGCACTCACGGACAGGGGGTCAATGAGCAGTTCTTC. It codes for CASSTHGQGVNEQFF. The variable domain in full, completed from reference TRBV5-8 and TRBJ2-1, reads EAGVTQSPTHLIKTRGQQATLRCSPISGHTSVYWYQQALGLGLQFLLWYDEGEERNRGNFPPRFSGRQFPNYSSELNVNALELEDSALYLCASSTHGQGVNEQFFGPGTRLTVL.

V usage is TRBV30 and J usage is TRBJ2-2, with TRBD2 as a possible D gene (5 bases). V was shortened by 0 bases and J by 4 bases, with 9 bases between the two germline ends. Looked up from germline, CDR1 is GTSNPN and CDR2 is SVGIG (reference sequence). The CDR3 runs 14 residues. CDR3 amino acids: CAWSVVGSTGELFF. The DNA for the CDR3 is TGTGCCTGGAGTGTCGTAGGGAGCACCGGGGAGCTGTTTTTT.

The V gene is TRBV2, the J gene TRBJ2-7, with D tentatively TRBD1 (5 bases). Deletions cut 7 bases from V and 2 bases from J, with 9 bases between. The length of the CDR3 is 12 residues. Germline assignment: CDR1 SNHLY and CDR2 FYNNEI. CDR3 bases: TGTGCCAGCACAGACAGCGCCTACGAGCAGTACTTC. It specifies CASTDSAYEQYF.

The DNA of the CDR3 is TGTGCCAGCAGTTTATGGGGGACTCTGTACAATGAGCAGTTCTTC. It is translated as CASSLWGTLYNEQFF. The chain couples TRBV28 to TRBJ2-1, with a tentative D call TRBD2 (6 bases). Looked up from germline, CDR1 is MDHEN and CDR2 is SYDVKM. The CDR3 totals 15 residues. The V gene lost 0 bases and the J gene lost 4 bases, with 10 bases spanning the gap.

With respect to this clone: The junction departs from the called germline gene at one end, perhaps through a read error. The chain is built from TRBV28 and TRBJ1-3; D unresolved. Germline CDR1 and CDR2: MDHEN and SYDVKM. The CDR3 consists of 13 residues. The CDR3 protein is CASTPELGNTTYF. For the CDR3, the DNA is TGTGCCAGCACCCCGGAGCTTGGAAACACCACATATTTT.

The chain links TRBV28 to TRBJ1-5, with D tentatively TRBD1 (6 bases). The germline V and J ends were trimmed by 4 bases and 2 bases, with 12 bases remaining between them. This CDR3 comprises 15 residues. Germline V gene sequence: CDR1 MDHEN, CDR2 SYDVKM. The CDR3 sequence is CASSSPRTGNQPQHF. CDR3 in DNA: TGTGCCAGCAGTTCCCCTAGGACAGGCAATCAGCCCCAGCATTTT.

This clone occurred a few times. The V gene is TRBV30, the J gene TRBJ1-2, with a possible D match to TRBD1 (5 bases). The V end lost 2 bases, the J end lost 4 bases, and 17 bases lay between the germline ends. The CDR3 spans 15 residues. Germline V lookup: CDR1 GTSNPN, CDR2 SVGIG (reference sequence). This CDR3 reads CAWSLVAGDGYGYTF. In DNA form, the CDR3 reads TGTGCCTGGAGTCTGGTTGCGGGGGACGGCTATGGCTACACCTTC.

The chain joins TRBV28 to TRBJ2-7; D might be TRBD2 (5 bases). CDR3 length: 15 amino acids. V was trimmed by 6 bases and J by 0 bases, leaving 15 bases between them. CDR1 and CDR2 (germline): MDHEN, SYDVKM. As DNA, the CDR3 is TGTGCCAGCAGACTTAGCGTGCCTAGCTCCTACGAGCAGTACTTC. As protein: CASRLSVPSSYEQYF.

The chain has TRBV5-1 and TRBJ2-7; D call uncertain. This CDR3 has 12 amino acids. Germline CDR1 is SGHRS and CDR2 is YFSETQ. V was cut by 0 bases and J by 5 bases, with 6 bases left in between. The CDR3 loop reads CASSLERNEQYF. The CDR3 bases are TGCGCCAGCAGCTTGGAGAGAAACGAGCAGTACTTC.

V usage is TRBV4-2 and J usage is TRBJ2-2; 10 nucleotides line up with TRBD2. Trimming at V came to 0 bases and at J to 6 bases, leaving 7 bases not matched to a gene. This CDR3 spans 17 amino acids. The germline V gene has CDR1 LGHNA and CDR2 YNFKEQ. Here the CDR3 DNA reads TGTGCCAGCAGCCAAGAACTAGCGGGATTTGGTGCCGGGGAGCTGTTTTTT. It codes for CASSQELAGFGAGELFF.

The V gene is TRBV27, the J gene TRBJ2-3; D not certain. The V gene lost 5 bases and the J gene lost 6 bases, with 12 bases spanning the gap. This CDR3 is built from 13 residues. Germline CDR1 and CDR2: MNHEY and SMNVEV (reference sequence). The CDR3, as DNA: TGTGCCAGCAGTCCGACTCTATGGGATACGCAGTATTTT. Translated, it gives CASSPTLWDTQYF.

The chain couples TRBV7-8 to TRBJ2-1; weak D call: TRBD1 (5 bases). Germline V gives CDR1 SGHVS, CDR2 FQNEAQ. V was shortened by 8 bases and J by 0 bases, with 8 bases between the two germline ends. The CDR3 consists of 13 residues. The CDR3 is CASLDSSYNEQFF. The CDR3 DNA follows: TGTGCCAGCCTCGACAGCTCCTACAATGAGCAGTTCTTC.

The chain carries TRBV5-1 and TRBJ1-2; 12 nucleotides match TRBD1. Trimming removed 1 base from V and 4 bases from J; junction bases left unmatched: 2. This CDR3 is 15 amino acids long. Germline assignment: CDR1 SGHRS and CDR2 YFSETQ. The CDR3 loop is CASSLWDRGLYGYTF. In DNA form, the CDR3 reads TGCGCCAGCAGCTTGTGGGACAGGGGGCTCTATGGCTACACCTTC. Using reference TRBV5-1 and TRBJ1-2 for the parts outside the CDR3, the full variable domain is KAGVTQTPRYLIKTRGQQVTLSCSPISGHRSVSWYQQTPGQGLQFLFEYFSETQRNKGNFPGRFSGRQFSNSRSEMNVSTLELGDSALYLCASSLWDRGLYGYTFGSGTRLTVV.

The chain combines TRBV4-1 with TRBJ2-3, with 9 bases identical to TRBD2. The trim removed 4 bases at V and 6 bases at J, leaving 11 bases unmatched. This CDR3 is 16 amino acids long. CDR1 and CDR2 (germline): MGHRA, YSYEKL. CDR3 residues: CASSRGGAGGIDTQYF. For the CDR3, the DNA is TGCGCCAGCAGCCGGGGAGGGGCGGGAGGGATTGATACGCAGTATTTT.

This clone was found a few times. The V call is TRBV4-2, the J call TRBJ1-2; maybe TRBD1 (6 bases). This CDR3 spans 15 amino acids. Germline V lookup: CDR1 LGHNA, CDR2 YNFKEQ. Trimming took off 6 bases at V and 8 bases at J, with 22 bases between the two ends. The CDR3 spells CASSQIPGAGVGYTF. CDR3 in DNA: TGTGCCAGCAGTCAAATTCCCGGGGCAGGGGTAGGCTACACCTTC.

The chain recombines TRBV7-2 with TRBJ2-3, with unresolved D. This CDR3 has 15 residues. V shed 2 bases and J shed 0 bases, with 9 bases lying between them. The germline V gene encodes CDR1 SGHTA and CDR2 FQGNSA. Written as DNA, the CDR3 is TGTGCCAGCAGCTTAATACTGACTAGCACAGATACGCAGTATTTT. Encoded protein: CASSLILTSTDTQYF.